A selection of T cell receptor beta chains follows, all from one sample in a study of T cells in Graves' hyperthyroidism and ophthalmopathy. Each CDR3 protein gets one entry after TCRdb re-called the multiplex PCR reads with MiXCR. Counted here are a few hundred thousand distinct CDR3 sequences, 13% to 15% occurring once; the ten biggest clones make up roughly 13%. The sample was blood. The receptors shown here come from a middle-aged woman with Graves' hyperthyroidism. Both conserved end residues are part of each CDR3. D genes are given only for firm matches. Part of the rows lack a size; the others show once, few, many or a class for expanded clones.

DNA,CDR3,D,J,V,size
TGTGCCAGCAGTTTAAGTCAGGGACACTCCTACCAGCAGTACTTC,CASSLSQGHSYQQYF,.,TRBJ2-7,TRBV28,.
TGTGCCAGCAGCTTAGTAGCGGACAATGAGCAGTTCTTC,CASSLVADNEQFF,.,TRBJ2-1,TRBV7-3,many
TGTGCCAGCAGCCAACTTCACGGGACAGAACAAGATACGCAGTATTTT,CASSQLHGTEQDTQYF,TRBD1,TRBJ2-3,TRBV3-1,once
TGTGCCAGCAGCCTCGACAGGGGTTCACCCCTCCACTTT,CASSLDRGSPLHF,TRBD1,TRBJ1-6,TRBV3-1,many
TGCAGTGCTAGGACCCTAGCGTCCCAAGAGACCCAGTACTTC,CSARTLASQETQYF,.,TRBJ2-5,TRBV20-1,few
TGTGCCAGCAGTTTGTATCCGGGAGGGTCGAACACCGGGGAGCTGTTTTTT,CASSLYPGGSNTGELFF,TRBD2,TRBJ2-2,TRBV28,many
TGCGCCAGCAGTGAGTCTGTCGGCTCCTACGAGCAGTACTTC,CASSESVGSYEQYF,.,TRBJ2-7,TRBV6-9,.
TGCGCCAGCAGCTTGGAATTCGGGCAAGAGACCCAGTACTTC,CASSLEFGQETQYF,.,TRBJ2-5,TRBV5-1,many
TGTGCCAGCAGCCCCTTAAGGGGGGGAGCTGAAGCTTTCTTT,CASSPLRGGAEAFF,.,TRBJ1-1,TRBV3-1,many
TGTGCCAGCAGAAAGGGACAGGGATACGAGCAGTACTTC,CASRKGQGYEQYF,TRBD1,TRBJ2-7,TRBV12-3/TRBV12-4,many
TGTGCCAGCAAAAGCGGGAGGGTATACGAGCAGTACTTC,CASKSGRVYEQYF,TRBD2,TRBJ2-7,TRBV2,many
TGTGCCAGCAGTGAACGCCTGGGGGTGAATACTGAAGCTTTCTTT,CASSERLGVNTEAFF,.,TRBJ1-1,TRBV6-1,many
TGCAGTGCTAGAGATGTAGGGACCACCTCCGCGGGGGGTTACGAGCAGTACTTC,CSARDVGTTSAGGYEQYF,TRBD2,TRBJ2-7,TRBV20-1,.
TGTGCCAGCAGTTTTAAAGTGGGCGGTGCCCAGGAGGGAAACACCATATATTTT,CASSFKVGGAQEGNTIYF,.,TRBJ1-3,TRBV28,.
TGTGCCATCAGTGAGGTAGCGGGTTACAATGAGCAGTTCTTC,CAISEVAGYNEQFF,TRBD2,TRBJ2-1,TRBV10-3,few
TGTGCCAGCAGCTCCCGAGCACTTGGGGCAGATGAGCAGTACTTC,CASSSRALGADEQYF,.,TRBJ2-7,TRBV5-5,many
TGTGCCTGGAGTCGACCAGGGGGCTCGGGAAAAGATACGCAGTATTTT,CAWSRPGGSGKDTQYF,TRBD1,TRBJ2-3,TRBV30,many
TGCAGTGCAAGGACTAGCGGGAGTGGTGAGACCCAGTACTTC,CSARTSGSGETQYF,TRBD2,TRBJ2-5,TRBV20-1,many
TGTGCCAGCAGCAACGACAGGGCTAGCAATCAGCCCCAGCATTTT,CASSNDRASNQPQHF,TRBD1,TRBJ1-5,TRBV28,.
TGTGCCAGCAGTCCATGGACAGGGGAGACTGAAGCTTTCTTT,CASSPWTGETEAFF,TRBD1,TRBJ1-1,TRBV27,.
TGCAGTGCTAGGGAGCCTCTACAGGGGTTTAATTCACCCCTCCACTTT,CSAREPLQGFNSPLHF,TRBD1,TRBJ1-6,TRBV20-1,few
TGTGCCAGCAGAAGTGACAGGGGAGGTAAGAATGAGCAGTTCTTC,CASRSDRGGKNEQFF,TRBD1,TRBJ2-1,TRBV6-1,few
TGTGCCAGTAGTATATCCGCCCTGAACAACGCTGAAGCTTTCTTT,CASSISALNNAEAFF,.,TRBJ1-1,TRBV19,.
TGTGCCAGCTCATCGTCCCGGGACAGGGCCGGGGAGCTGTTTTTT,CASSSSRDRAGELFF,TRBD1,TRBJ2-2,TRBV18,few
TGTGCCAGCAGTTTTATATCTTCGGGTAGAGATACGCAGTATTTT,CASSFISSGRDTQYF,.,TRBJ2-3,TRBV28,many
TGTGCCAGCAGTGTCGAAATCATAACATCTGGAAACACCATATATTTT,CASSVEIITSGNTIYF,.,TRBJ1-3,TRBV2,few
TGTGCCAGCAGCCCGGGGACAGGGGGTAGCACAGATACGCAGTATTTT,CASSPGTGGSTDTQYF,TRBD1,TRBJ2-3,TRBV9,.
TGTGCCAGCAGCGAGGGGGGGGTTGGCTACGAGCAGTACTTC,CASSEGGVGYEQYF,.,TRBJ2-7,TRBV9,many
TGTGCCAGCAGTTTAATTGGACAGGGGTTCACCGGGGAGCTGTTTTTT,CASSLIGQGFTGELFF,TRBD1,TRBJ2-2,TRBV27,.
TGTGCCAGCAGCCCGGGGGAGGGCCGATACTACGAGCAGTACTTC,CASSPGEGRYYEQYF,TRBD2,TRBJ2-7,TRBV4-2,.
TGTGCCAGCAGCACGCTTAGCGGGAGTAATGAGCAGTTCTTC,CASSTLSGSNEQFF,TRBD2,TRBJ2-1,TRBV5-5,many
TGCGCCAGCAGTGAGTCTGTGGGGGCCTACGAGCAGTACTTC,CASSESVGAYEQYF,.,TRBJ2-7,TRBV10-2,few
TGTGCCAGCAGAACCTGGACAGGAATGAACTTCTATGGCTACACCTTC,CASRTWTGMNFYGYTF,TRBD1,TRBJ1-2,TRBV2,many
TGTGCCAGCACCAGACTAGCGGCGAACACCGGGGAGCTGTTTTTT,CASTRLAANTGELFF,TRBD2,TRBJ2-2,TRBV12-3/TRBV12-4,.
TGTGCCAGCAGTTCTTTAGACGGGGGAGTCTTGTTGGCGTCACCCCTCCACTTT,CASSSLDGGVLLASPLHF,.,TRBJ1-6,TRBV28,many
TGCGCCAGCAGCCTCCAGGGGGAAGTAGATACGCAGTATTTT,CASSLQGEVDTQYF,TRBD1,TRBJ2-3,TRBV5-1,.
TGCGCCAGCAGCCAAGATCCGATGTCCCTTCTTGGGAACGAGCAGTACTTC,CASSQDPMSLLGNEQYF,.,TRBJ2-7,TRBV4-1,few
TGTGCCAGCAGCGAGGAGGCGGGGGGGTTAGGGGAGCAGTACTTC,CASSEEAGGLGEQYF,TRBD2,TRBJ2-7,TRBV7-3,.
TGTGCCAGCAGCTTGTTGGGAGGTGGAAACGAGCAGTACTTC,CASSLLGGGNEQYF,.,TRBJ2-7,TRBV5-5,many
TGTGCCACCCGGGGACTAGCGGAAGAGACCCAGTACTTC,CATRGLAEETQYF,TRBD2,TRBJ2-5,TRBV2,.
TGTGCCAGCAGTACCCCCCCAGGGGCAGTCTACGCCGATACGCAGTATTTT,CASSTPPGAVYADTQYF,.,TRBJ2-3,TRBV28,few
TGTGCCAGCAGTACCCGGCGACTGAACACTGAAGCTTTCTTT,CASSTRRLNTEAFF,.,TRBJ1-1,TRBV2,many
TGTGCCAGCAGCTCGTGGGACTTCTCCTACGAGCAGTACTTC,CASSSWDFSYEQYF,.,TRBJ2-7,TRBV5-5,.
TGTGCCAGCATAGGACTAGCGGAATACAATGAGCAGTTCTTC,CASIGLAEYNEQFF,TRBD2,TRBJ2-1,TRBV6-1,many
TGTGCCAGCAGTACCAACGGGGGGGCAGATACGCAGTATTTT,CASSTNGGADTQYF,TRBD2,TRBJ2-3,TRBV6-2/TRBV6-3,few
TGTGCCAGCAGCTCGGGACGGACCAATCAGCCCCAGCATTTT,CASSSGRTNQPQHF,.,TRBJ1-5,TRBV7-9,many
TGTGCCTCCCAGGACAGCCCCCATCAGCCCCAGCATTTT,CASQDSPHQPQHF,.,TRBJ1-5,TRBV19,few
TGTGCCAGCAGTCCCCACCGCACAGGCGCAGATACGCAGTATTTT,CASSPHRTGADTQYF,.,TRBJ2-3,TRBV28,many
TGTGCCAGCAGCCCGATTGGGGGGCTGGTCACCGGGGAGCTGTTTTTT,CASSPIGGLVTGELFF,.,TRBJ2-2,TRBV6-1,many
TGTGCCAGCAGCCCTAGGGCCCCGAACACCGGGGAGCTGTTTTTT,CASSPRAPNTGELFF,.,TRBJ2-2,TRBV11-2,many
TGTGCCTGGAGTGTACGGAGGGCCGCGAACACCGGGGAGCTGTTTTTT,CAWSVRRAANTGELFF,.,TRBJ2-2,TRBV30,once
TGCGCCAGCAGCCAAGATCCGCGCACAGATACGCAGTATTTT,CASSQDPRTDTQYF,.,TRBJ2-3,TRBV4-1,.
TGTGCCAGCAGTGAAGTCGGGACAGGGAACACTGAAGCTTTCTTT,CASSEVGTGNTEAFF,TRBD1,TRBJ1-1,TRBV2,.
TGTGCCAGCAGCTTACAGGGTGATAGGACTGAAGCTTTCTTT,CASSLQGDRTEAFF,.,TRBJ1-1,TRBV7-3,many
TGCGCCACCCGGACAGAAATCAACCAAGAGACCCAGTACTTC,CATRTEINQETQYF,.,TRBJ2-5,TRBV5-1,few